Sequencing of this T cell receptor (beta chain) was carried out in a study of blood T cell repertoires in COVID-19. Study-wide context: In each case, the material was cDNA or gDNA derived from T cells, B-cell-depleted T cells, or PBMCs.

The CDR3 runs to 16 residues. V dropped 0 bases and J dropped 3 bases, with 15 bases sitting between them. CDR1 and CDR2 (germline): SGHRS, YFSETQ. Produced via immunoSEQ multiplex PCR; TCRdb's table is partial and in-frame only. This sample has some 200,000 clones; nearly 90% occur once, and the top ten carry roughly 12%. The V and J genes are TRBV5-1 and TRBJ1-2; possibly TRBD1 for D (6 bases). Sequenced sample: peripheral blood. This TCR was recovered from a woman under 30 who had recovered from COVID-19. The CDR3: CASSLGPQGMDYGYTF. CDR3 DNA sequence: TGCGCCAGCAGCTTGGGCCCACAGGGTATGGACTATGGCTACACCTTC.